Listed below are T cell receptor beta chains from one sample, sequenced in a study of blood T cells in healthy people across ages. TCRdb recomputed calls from the 5' RACE reads with MiXCR, one row per CDR3 protein. The sample has hundreds of thousands of distinct CDR3 sequences; about 27% are singletons. These data were also reused for a study on T cells of mothers and their children.

Sequencing was done on a sample of blood. All receptors come from a boy between 2 and 10 years old in good health. The CDR3 runs from the conserved cysteine through the conserved F or W. Each record gives: V gene, clone size, D gene, J gene, CDR3 DNA, CDR3 protein. D genes are given only for firm matches. Size is stated for part of the rows, as once, few or many counts, or as a class when the clone is expanded.

TRBV6-6	.	.	TRBJ2-2	TGTGCCAGCAGTTATTCCGGGACCTTAAACGGGGAGCTGTTTTTT	CASSYSGTLNGELFF
TRBV18	few	.	TRBJ2-5	TGTGCCAGCTCACGGTCCCAGTTAAGGTCGGAAGAGACCCAGTACTTC	CASSRSQLRSEETQYF
TRBV12-5	.	.	TRBJ2-5	TGTGCTAGTGGTTTGCGCCCTTTGGGGGGACGGCCGCCCGAGTACTTC	CASGLRPLGGRPPEYF
TRBV7-9	few	.	TRBJ1-2	TGTGCCAGCAGCCCAAGAGGGGCCCGTTTCAACGAAACCTTC	CASSPRGARFNETF
TRBV21-1	.	.	TRBJ2-7	TGTGCCAGCAGCAAAATACGGGCAGGGGGTGACGAGCAGTACTTC	CASSKIRAGGDEQYF
TRBV20-1	few	.	TRBJ1-4	TGCAGTGCTAGTCCCGCTGGGAAGGCAAAACTGTTTTTT	CSASPAGKAKLFF
TRBV29-1	.	TRBD2	TRBJ2-2	TGCAGCGTTGGGTCCGGGGGGGCGCTGTTTTTT	CSVGSGGALFF
TRBV6-2/TRBV6-3	.	.	TRBJ2-7	TGTGCCAGCAGTTACCCACGGCGGGCCTACTACGAGCAGTACTTC	CASSYPRRAYYEQYF
TRBV28	.	.	TRBJ1-5	TGTGCCAGCAACTCACCTGATCAGCCCCAGCATTTT	CASNSPDQPQHF
TRBV6-4	many	.	TRBJ1-1	TGTGCCAGCAGTGACTCGATGGGCGGCGGGTCGGTGGCTTTCTTT	CASSDSMGGGSVAFF
TRBV11-2	few	.	TRBJ2-3	TGTGCCAGCAGGGAGGACTCAGATACAGATACGCAGTATTTT	CASREDSDTDTQYF
TRBV2	few	.	TRBJ2-5	TGTGCCAGCAGGAGGGACTGGCCACAAGAGACCCAGTACTTC	CASRRDWPQETQYF
TRBV21-1	few	.	TRBJ2-5	TGTGCCACCCTCTACGGCAGGGTGGTGACCCAGTACTTC	CATLYGRVVTQYF
TRBV5-1	.	TRBD1	TRBJ2-1	TGCGCCAGTTCTAGCGACAGGGGGTTCCACAATGAGCAGTTCTTC	CASSSDRGFHNEQFF
TRBV3-1	few	TRBD2	TRBJ2-7	TGTGCCAGCAGCCAAGATGGGACCGGGACTAAGATACACGAGCAGTACTTC	CASSQDGTGTKIHEQYF
TRBV28	few	TRBD2	TRBJ2-5	TGTGCCAGCACCTCCACTAGCGGGGGGGCCAAGGAGACCCAGTACTTC	CASTSTSGGAKETQYF
TRBV2	many	TRBD2	TRBJ2-1	TGTGCCAGCAAGGAACTAGCGGGGGGGTCCTACAATGAGCAGTTCTTC	CASKELAGGSYNEQFF
TRBV3-1	.	.	TRBJ2-2	TGTGCCAGCAGCCAAGAGTACAGGGCTAGCACCGGGGAGCTGTTTTTT	CASSQEYRASTGELFF
TRBV4-3	.	TRBD2	TRBJ2-1	TGCGCCAGCAGCCAAGAACCCGGGAGGGCCGTCGGTGAGCAGTTCTTC	CASSQEPGRAVGEQFF
TRBV27	few	.	TRBJ2-5	TGTGCCAGCAGTTTATTCTCAGGCCGGGGTCGGGAGACCCAGTACTTC	CASSLFSGRGRETQYF
TRBV4-3	few	.	TRBJ2-6	TGCGCCAGCAGCCAAGATCCGGACTCTGGGGCCAACGTCCTGACTTTC	CASSQDPDSGANVLTF
TRBV2	.	TRBD2	TRBJ2-1	TGTGCCAGCGGCCGTAGCGGGGGCCTCGGGAATGAGCAGTTCTTC	CASGRSGGLGNEQFF
TRBV27	.	.	TRBJ2-7	TGTGCCAGCAGTTTAATGAAGTCGGTCGGGTCCTACGAGCAGTACTTC	CASSLMKSVGSYEQYF
TRBV5-1	few	.	TRBJ2-5	TGCGCCAGCAGCTTGGACAAAGAGACCCAGTACTTC	CASSLDKETQYF
TRBV6-5	.	.	TRBJ1-4	TGTGCCAGCAGTTACGAGGGAGGGCAAAAACTGTTTTTT	CASSYEGGQKLFF
TRBV20-1	few	.	TRBJ1-2	TGCAGTGCAATTTACCGGGCCACAAACTATGGCTACACCTTC	CSAIYRATNYGYTF
TRBV6-5	many	.	TRBJ1-1	TGTGCCAGCAGTTATCGTATTAACACTGAAGCTTTCTTT	CASSYRINTEAFF
TRBV25-1	.	.	TRBJ2-7	TGTGCCAGCAGTCAGGGGCCAGGGGAGGGTCACTTCAACGAGCAGTACTTC	CASSQGPGEGHFNEQYF
TRBV7-9	.	.	TRBJ2-1	TGTGCCAGCAGCCATCTAGACAATGAGCAGTTCTTC	CASSHLDNEQFF
TRBV7-6	.	.	TRBJ2-5	TGTGCCAGCAGCTCCAGACTAAAAGGGACCCAGTACTTC	CASSSRLKGTQYF
TRBV30	.	.	TRBJ2-4	TGTGCCTGGGGGCTGCTGGGGGCCAAAAACATTCAGTACTTC	CAWGLLGAKNIQYF
TRBV6-2/TRBV6-3	few	.	TRBJ2-7	TGTGCCAGCAGTCCCAGGGCTGAGGTCGAGCAGTACTTC	CASSPRAEVEQYF
TRBV24-1	many	.	TRBJ2-5	TGTGCCACCAGTGATTGCGGGGACCGGGAGACCCAGTACTTC	CATSDCGDRETQYF
TRBV7-3	.	.	TRBJ2-2	TGTGCCAGCAGCTTATACCAGGCGACGGGCGGGGAGCTGTTTTTT	CASSLYQATGGELFF
TRBV20-1	few	.	TRBJ2-1	TGCAGTGCTAGAGATCTGAGGTCCGGCTCCAGGGGCAATGAGCAGTTCTTC	CSARDLRSGSRGNEQFF
TRBV12-3/TRBV12-4	few	TRBD1	TRBJ2-5	TGTGCCAGCAGTTTAGAGACAGGGGGCAAGAAGACCCAGTACTTC	CASSLETGGKKTQYF
TRBV28	.	TRBD2	TRBJ2-7	TGTGCCAGCAGCCCCACCGGGGAGGGCTACGAGCAGTACTTC	CASSPTGEGYEQYF
TRBV4-3	.	TRBD2	TRBJ2-1	TGCGCCAGCAGCCAAGATGGGGGACTAGCGGGTTACAATGAGCAGTTCTTC	CASSQDGGLAGYNEQFF
TRBV18	.	TRBD2	TRBJ2-1	TGTGCCAGCTCACCCGGGACTAGCGGCCTGTACAATGAGCAGTTCTTC	CASSPGTSGLYNEQFF
TRBV6-2/TRBV6-3	.	TRBD2	TRBJ2-3	TGTGCCAGCAGTTCCTGGGCCGGGACTAGCGGGAGTGTGCCAGATACGCAGTATTTT	CASSSWAGTSGSVPDTQYF
TRBV6-1	.	.	TRBJ2-3	TGTGCCAGCAGTGAAGCGCTGGCTGCGAGTACAGATACGCAGTATTTT	CASSEALAASTDTQYF
TRBV20-1	few	.	TRBJ2-7	TGCAGTGCTAGGGGTACGATGACCTACGAGCAGTACTTC	CSARGTMTYEQYF
TRBV27	few	.	TRBJ1-2	TGTGCCAGCAGTTTCACGGAGGGGGGTGGCTACACCTTC	CASSFTEGGGYTF
TRBV3-1	.	.	TRBJ2-1	TGTGCCAGCAGCCAAGTGGGGTTCTCCTACGATGAGCAGTTCTTC	CASSQVGFSYDEQFF